The 25 T cell receptor beta chains below were found in one sample sequenced in a study of T-cell reconstitution after alpha-beta-depleted transplantation in children. The TCRbeta library incorporated unique molecular identifiers. TCRdb re-called the PCR reads through MiXCR, storing one row per CDR3 protein. The sample holds 500,000 to 650,000 distinct CDR3 sequences, 10% to 15% seen once. Sequenced here: PBMCs, mostly from graft donor cells, sampled 360 days after TCRalphabeta/CD19-depleted stem cell transplant. All receptors derive from a male patient between 10 and 17 years old who had a stem cell transplant for acute myeloid leukemia, so the T cells may come from the graft donor.

The rearrangement uses TRBV10-3 and TRBJ2-7, with a possible D match to TRBD1 (6 bases). The CDR3 totals 16 residues. V lost 6 bases and J 7 bases, leaving 25 bases between the germline ends. Germline V gene lookup returns CDR1 ENHRY and CDR2 SYGVKD. The CDR3 loop is CAISPITGPLVWEQYF. As DNA, the CDR3 is TGTGCCATCAGCCCAATAACAGGGCCCCTCGTCTGGGAGCAGTACTTC.

This chain uses TRBV6-2 or TRBV6-3 with TRBJ1-2, with 10 bases that match TRBD1. V shed 5 bases and J 7 bases; nucleotides not matched to a gene: 7. This CDR3 is 14 amino acids long. Germline-derived CDR1 and CDR2 are MNHEY and SVGEGT. The CDR3 spells CASSAPGQGPGYTF. In nucleotides, the CDR3 is TGTGCCAGCAGTGCGCCGGGACAGGGGCCTGGCTACACCTTC.

This clonotype was seen more than once but under ten times. The chain couples TRBV7-9 to TRBJ2-7; 7 nucleotides match TRBD2. V lost 2 bases and J lost 2; bases outside the gene matches: 3. Germline V CDR1 and CDR2: SEHNR, FQNEAQ (reference sequence). The CDR3 consists of 14 residues. Here the CDR3 reads CASSLRREPYEQYF. In DNA form, the CDR3 reads TGTGCCAGCAGCTTAAGGCGGGAGCCCTACGAGCAGTACTTC.

This chain uses TRBV18 with TRBJ2-3, with D tentatively TRBD2 (5 bases). Trimming left V 2 bases short and J 3 bases short, with 15 bases between. The CDR3 spans 16 residues. Germline V CDR1 and CDR2: KGHSH, LQKENI. The CDR3 region has the DNA TGTGCCAGCTCACCAATCGAGCTAGCAGATACAGATACGCAGTATTTT. Translation: CASSPIELADTDTQYF. Full variable domain (outside the CDR3, taken from reference TRBV18 and TRBJ2-3): NAGVMQNPRHLVRRRGQEARLRCSPMKGHSHVYWYRQLPEEGLKFMVYLQKENIIDESGMPKERFSAEFPKEGPSILRIQQVVRGDSAAYFCASSPIELADTDTQYFGPGTRLTVL.

In its sample, this clonotype was seen a few times. The rearrangement joins TRBV5-5 to TRBJ2-7, with 7 bases identical to TRBD2. This CDR3 region has 15 residues. Looked up from germline, CDR1 is SGHKS and CDR2 is YYEKEE (reference sequence). Unmatched junction bases numbered 9, after V lost 0 bases and J lost 6 bases. The CDR3 spells CASSLAGRSGSEQYF. CDR3 DNA: TGTGCCAGCAGCTTGGCCGGGAGGAGCGGAAGCGAGCAGTACTTC.

In its sample, this clonotype was seen a few times. This sequence joins TRBV20-1 and TRBJ2-3; no definite D call. CDR3 size: 15 residues. Germline CDR1 DFQATT, CDR2 SNEGSKA (reference sequence). The V end was cut by 6 bases, the J end by 0 bases, with 16 bases between. The CDR3 sequence is CSATPWTISTDTQYF. CDR3 nucleotide sequence: TGCAGTGCCACGCCGTGGACCATTAGCACAGATACGCAGTATTTT.

This clonotype was recorded a few times. The rearrangement links TRBV9 to TRBJ2-5; the match to TRBD1 covers 9 bases. The CDR3 consists of 16 residues. Unmatched junction bases numbered 6, after V lost 3 bases and J lost 0 bases. From germline, CDR1 is SGDLS and CDR2 YYNGEE. CDR3 in amino acids: CASSGSRDRDQETQYF. The CDR3 DNA sequence: TGTGCCAGCAGCGGGTCCCGGGACAGGGACCAAGAGACCCAGTACTTC.

This clonotype was recorded at least ten times. The junction does not match germline at one end; this may be a read error. The rearrangement links TRBV29-1 to TRBJ2-7; 14 bases are a match to TRBD2. The CDR3 is 14 amino acids. The V gene's germline CDR1 is SQVTM and CDR2 ANQGSEA. CDR3 coding DNA: TGCAGCGTTGAAGCCCTCGGGACTAGCGGGAGCAGGAGCTTC. Translating gives CSVEALGTSGSRSF.

This rearrangement joins TRBV15 to TRBJ2-7; D is unresolved. Trimming cost V 0 bases and J 3 bases, with 9 bases left between them. This CDR3 is built from 14 residues. CDR1 and CDR2 from the germline V gene are LNHNV and YYDKDF (reference sequence). CDR3 in DNA: TGTGCCACCAGCAGAGATGGGCCCCGCTACGAGCAGTACTTC. This gives the protein CATSRDGPRYEQYF.

This clonotype was detected a few times. The chain recombines TRBV11-2 with TRBJ2-7; 7 nucleotides line up with TRBD2. The CDR3 is 18 residues long. V gave up 2 bases and J gave up 3 bases; unmatched junction bases: 16. Germline-derived CDR1 and CDR2 are SGHAT and FQNNGV. Written as DNA, the CDR3 is TGTGCCAGCAGCTTACGGGAGGCGGGAGTAGCCCGCTACTACGAGCAGTACTTC. Translation gives CASSLREAGVARYYEQYF.

This clonotype was observed at least ten times. The rearrangement uses TRBV24-1 and TRBJ2-7, with a weak D call TRBD2 (5 bases). The CDR3 runs to 18 residues. Germline V gene sequence: CDR1 KGHDR, CDR2 SFDVKD. Trimming took 5 bases from V and 4 from J, leaving 26 bases between them. The CDR3 sequence is CATSAADLGSVPEYEQYF. CDR3 nucleotide sequence: TGTGCCACCAGTGCCGCGGACCTAGGGAGCGTCCCAGAGTACGAGCAGTACTTC.

V usage is TRBV7-3 and J usage is TRBJ2-2; D possibly corresponds to TRBD2 (6 bases). CDR3 length: 14 residues. Trimming shortened V by 4 bases and J by 4 bases, and 10 bases separated the two germline ends. Germline V gives CDR1 SGHTA, CDR2 FQGTGA. As DNA, the CDR3 is TGTGCCAGCAGCTCCGAGCGGGCCACCGGGGAGCTGTTTTTT. As protein: CASSSERATGELFF.

This chain joins TRBV13 and TRBJ2-7; 13 bases fit TRBD2. Germline lookup yields CDR1 PRHDT and CDR2 FYEKMQ (reference sequence). Germline trimming cut 0 bases from V and 2 bases from J; bases unmatched to any gene: 4. CDR3 length: 17 residues. CDR3 residues: CASSLGTSGRPTYEQYF. Here the CDR3 DNA reads TGTGCCAGCAGCTTAGGGACTAGCGGGAGGCCCACCTACGAGCAGTACTTC.

This chain links TRBV5-1 with TRBJ2-7; D could derive from TRBD1 or TRBD2 (6 bases each). V was shortened by 1 base and J by 2 bases, with 13 bases between the two germline ends. Germline CDR1 is SGHRS and CDR2 is YFSETQ. The length of the CDR3 is 15 residues. In nucleotides, the CDR3 is TGCGCCAGCAGCTTGAAAGGGGGAGGACCCTACGAGCAGTACTTC. It encodes CASSLKGGGPYEQYF.

This clonotype was counted at least ten times. The rearrangement links TRBV5-1 to TRBJ2-1, with 11 nucleotides matching TRBD2. V lost 4 bases, J lost 3 bases, and 6 bases stayed unmatched. The germline CDR1 and CDR2 sequences are SGHRS and YFSETQ. CDR3 size: 16 residues. As DNA, the CDR3 is TGCGCCAGCAGCACCCTAGCGGGAGGCCACTACAATGAGCAGTTCTTC. Translated: CASSTLAGGHYNEQFF.

This chain connects TRBV5-6 to TRBJ2-1; D not resolved. Germline V CDR1 and CDR2: SGHDT, YYEEEE. V lost 0 bases and J 9 bases, leaving 13 bases between the germline ends. The CDR3 consists of 14 residues. This chain's CDR3 is CASSLVVSVSEQFF. In DNA form, the CDR3 reads TGTGCCAGCAGCTTGGTCGTATCTGTGAGTGAGCAGTTCTTC.

This clonotype was picked up a small number of times. The V call is TRBV7-2, the J call TRBJ2-3; unclear D gene. Germline assignment: CDR1 SGHTA and CDR2 FQGNSA. The length of the CDR3 is 16 residues. Trimming took off 1 base at V and 1 base at J, with 12 bases between the two ends. The CDR3 bases are TGTGCCAGCAGCTTAGTAGGGCCCGGAGGCACAGATACGCAGTATTTT. This encodes CASSLVGPGGTDTQYF.

V is TRBV25-1 and J is TRBJ2-2; 7 positions agree with TRBD2. V was clipped by 6 bases and J by 5 bases; unmatched bases: 3. The germline CDR1 and CDR2 sequences are MGHDK and SYGVNS. The CDR3 contains 13 residues. CDR3: CASRGTTTGELFF. CDR3 nucleotides: TGTGCCAGCAGGGGGACTACAACCGGGGAGCTGTTTTTT.

This clonotype was picked up a small number of times. The J gene is TRBJ2-2, the V gene TRBV20-1; tentative D call: TRBD2 (5 bases). With 2 bases removed from V and 4 bases from J, the gap between germline ends came to 14 bases. The CDR3 is 15 residues long. The germline CDR1 and CDR2 sequences are DFQATT and SNEGSKA (reference sequence). Written as DNA, the CDR3 is TGCAGTGCTAGATCCCAGCGGCTCTCCACCGGGGAGCTGTTTTTT. Translated, it gives CSARSQRLSTGELFF.

This clonotype was recorded a few times. The rearrangement links TRBV15 to TRBJ2-7; 8 bases are shared with TRBD2. J lost 4 bases, V lost 0 bases, and 5 bases had no gene match. The germline V gene has CDR1 LNHNV and CDR2 YYDKDF (reference sequence). The CDR3 is 15 residues long. The CDR3 here is CATSRDGAGGYEQYF. Written as DNA, the CDR3 is TGTGCCACCAGCAGAGATGGGGCGGGAGGATACGAGCAGTACTTC.

This clonotype has ten or more counts. The DNA for the CDR3 is TGTGCCAGCAGTTCCCACAGGAATTCCTACAATGAGCAGTTCTTC. This encodes CASSSHRNSYNEQFF. This sequence joins TRBV12-3 or TRBV12-4 and TRBJ2-1; D may be TRBD1 (5 bases). V was pared by 4 bases and J by 1 base, with 11 bases between. The CDR3 contains 15 residues.

This clonotype appeared many times. This chain connects TRBV4-2 to TRBJ2-2; D possibly corresponds to TRBD2 (5 bases). The CDR3 totals 17 residues. Trimming stripped 0 bases from V and 3 bases from J, with 14 bases between. Looked up from germline, CDR1 is LGHNA and CDR2 is YNFKEQ. The CDR3 reads CASSQDGAYGDTGELFF. CDR3 bases: TGTGCCAGCAGCCAAGATGGAGCGTACGGGGACACCGGGGAGCTGTTTTTT.

This clonotype occurred many times. V gene TRBV9 combines with J gene TRBJ2-3; D is undetermined. Trimming removed 0 bases at V and 3 bases at J, with 8 bases between. Germline lookup yields CDR1 SGDLS and CDR2 YYNGEE. This CDR3 region has 14 residues. DNA of the CDR3: TGTGCCAGCAGCGTAGATGGCAAAACAGATACGCAGTATTTT. As protein: CASSVDGKTDTQYF.

This clonotype came up many times. The J gene is TRBJ2-7, the V gene TRBV6-5; 7 bases are a match to TRBD2. V lost 5 bases and J lost 3; bases outside the gene matches: 10. CDR3 length: 15 amino acids. Per germline, CDR1 MNHEY and CDR2 SVGAGI. The CDR3 bases are TGTGCCAGCAGTACCGGGACTACCGGCCTCTACGAGCAGTACTTC. Amino acid sequence: CASSTGTTGLYEQYF.

This clonotype was recorded a few times. V gene TRBV6-2 or TRBV6-3 combines with J gene TRBJ2-2; 11 positions agree with TRBD2. With V trimmed by 2 bases and J by 5 bases, 4 bases remained unmatched. CDR3 length: 16 residues. Germline V lookup: CDR1 MNHEY, CDR2 SVGEGT. The CDR3 DNA reads TGTGCCAGCAGTTACAGACTAGCGGGAAGAACCGGGGAGCTGTTTTTT. It yields the protein CASSYRLAGRTGELFF.